This record covers a single T cell receptor beta chain. Its antigen is not yet known. Nothing much larger sits one base from this clone, and base qualities are not available. These data belong to a study of blood T cell repertoires in COVID-19 (dated by TCRdb to 2020 to 2022). Context from the whole study: Collaborator samples came from the United States, Italy and Spain and covered acute and convalescent phases of COVID-19. Subjects who had been exposed to COVID-19, were actively infected with it, or had recovered from it provided the deeply sampled blood TCRbeta repertoires that made up the dataset. Where available, HLA class I and class II types were taken from metadata supplied by the sample provider and were not determined by assay-based typing. The samples were drawn from two sources: the first 160 participants of the ongoing ImmuneRACE study, and 1,254 subjects contributed by 6 global collaborators. The prospective study material was composed of cDNA or gDNA derived from T cells, B-cell-depleted T cells, or PBMCs. Sample metadata almost always included a de-identified subject ID, COVID-19 status, age in years and sex. The repertoires were made available in a free public database intended to serve as a resource for research on the immune response to SARS-CoV-2. The research as a whole found: The amount of clinical and demographic metadata varied by source and participant and was provided uncurated.

The immunoSEQ Assay, a bias-controlled multiplex PCR, was used to amplify TCRbeta CDR3 regions from genomic DNA. As for how the authors treated the data: The number of nucleated cells in each sample was estimated by amplification of reference gene primers within the assay. Sequence reads were collapsed and filtered to measure the absolute abundance of every unique TCRbeta CDR3 rearrangement. For each sample, productive Simpson clonality was calculated as the square root of Simpson's diversity index over productive rearrangements. This is the immuneACCESS table as TCRdb keeps it, with only in-frame sequences that have V and J called. A part of the clones is gone; compared with another copy, unresolved V genes explain less than half, and the rest is unexplained. V, J and clone size were drawn from that table, and D and trimming were deduced from the DNA. Here the sample has approximately 500,000 clones; 85% to 90% occur a single time. Roughly 7.3% of the sample belongs to the ten largest clones.

In Seattle, one collaborating source enrolled patients while the infection was active and tracked those patients longitudinally over the course of disease. Whole blood was collected in K2EDTA tubes by collaborating institutions according to the institutions' own protocols. For TCRbeta analysis, collaborators shipped samples as frozen whole blood, isolated PBMCs, or DNA extracted from either of those sample types. V sheds 3 bases and J sheds 0 bases, leaving 9 bases between their ends. From a lookup of the germline V gene (reference sequence), CDR1 and CDR2 are GTSNPN and SVGIG. Counted from cysteine to phenylalanine, this CDR3 has 13 amino acids. Kept here is only the CDR3 DNA, which spans 39 bases and is read in frame from base 1.

The sequence derives from a woman in her 50s with COVID-19, enrolled during active disease. The sequenced material came from peripheral blood. The sequence links TRBV30 to TRBJ2-7, and the D gene may be TRBD1, 5 bases matching. The DNA reads TGTGCCTGGAGCAGGGCCAGCTCCTACGAGCAGTACTTC. It encodes CAWSRASSYEQYF.